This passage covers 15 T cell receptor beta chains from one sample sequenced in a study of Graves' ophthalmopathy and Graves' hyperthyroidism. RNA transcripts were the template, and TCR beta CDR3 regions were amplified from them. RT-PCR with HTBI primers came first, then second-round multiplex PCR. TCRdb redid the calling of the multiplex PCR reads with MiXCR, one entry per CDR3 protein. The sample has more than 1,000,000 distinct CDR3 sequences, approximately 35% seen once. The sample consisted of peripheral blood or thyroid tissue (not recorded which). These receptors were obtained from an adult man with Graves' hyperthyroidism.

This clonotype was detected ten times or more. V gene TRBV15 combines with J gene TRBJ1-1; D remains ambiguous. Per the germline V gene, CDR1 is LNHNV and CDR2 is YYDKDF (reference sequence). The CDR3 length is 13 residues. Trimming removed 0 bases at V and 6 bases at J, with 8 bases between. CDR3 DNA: TGTGCCACCAGCAGAGATTACCTCTCTGAAGCTTTCTTT. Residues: CATSRDYLSEAFF.

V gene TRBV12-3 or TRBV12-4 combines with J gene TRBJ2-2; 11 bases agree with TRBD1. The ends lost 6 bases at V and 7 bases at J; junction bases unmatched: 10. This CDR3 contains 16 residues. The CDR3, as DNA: TGTGCCAGCAGCCTTGGGACAGGGGGAAATAACGGGGAGCTGTTTTTT. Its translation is CASSLGTGGNNGELFF.

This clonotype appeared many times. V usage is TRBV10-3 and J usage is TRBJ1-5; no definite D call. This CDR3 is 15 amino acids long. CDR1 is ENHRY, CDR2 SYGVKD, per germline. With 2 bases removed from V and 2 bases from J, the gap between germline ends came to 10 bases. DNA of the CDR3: TGTGCCATCAGTGAGACCGGAGTGGGCAATCAGCCCCAGCATTTT. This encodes CAISETGVGNQPQHF.

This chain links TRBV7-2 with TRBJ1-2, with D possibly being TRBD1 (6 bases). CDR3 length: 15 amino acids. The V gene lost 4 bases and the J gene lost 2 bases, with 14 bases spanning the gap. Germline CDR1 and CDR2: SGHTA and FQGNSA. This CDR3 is CASSSQTGANYGYTF. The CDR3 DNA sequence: TGTGCCAGCAGCTCTCAGACAGGCGCAAACTATGGCTACACCTTC.

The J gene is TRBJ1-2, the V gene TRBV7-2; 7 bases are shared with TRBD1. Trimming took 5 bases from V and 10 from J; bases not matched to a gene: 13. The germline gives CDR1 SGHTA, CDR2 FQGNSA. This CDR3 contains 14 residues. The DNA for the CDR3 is TGTGCCAGCAGCCCCCGTGGACAGGAGGGCGACTACACCTTC. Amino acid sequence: CASSPRGQEGDYTF.

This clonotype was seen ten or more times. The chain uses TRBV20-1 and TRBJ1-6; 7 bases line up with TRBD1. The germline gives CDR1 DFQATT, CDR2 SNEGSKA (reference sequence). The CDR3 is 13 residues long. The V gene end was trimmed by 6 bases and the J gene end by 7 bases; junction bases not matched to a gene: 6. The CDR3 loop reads CSARGQDNSPLHF. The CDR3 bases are TGCAGTGCCCGAGGACAGGACAATTCACCCCTCCACTTT.

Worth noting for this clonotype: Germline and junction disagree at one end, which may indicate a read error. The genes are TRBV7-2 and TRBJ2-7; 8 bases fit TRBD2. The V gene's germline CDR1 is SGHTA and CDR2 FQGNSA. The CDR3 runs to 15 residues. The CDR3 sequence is CASSLFGRASYEQYF. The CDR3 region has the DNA TGTGCCAGCAGCTTATTCGGGAGGGCTTCCTATGAGCAGTACTTC. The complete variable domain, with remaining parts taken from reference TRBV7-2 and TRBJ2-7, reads GAGVSQSPSNKVTEKGKDVELRCDPISGHTALYWYRQSLGQGLEFLIYFQGNSAPDKSGLPSDRFSAERTGGSVSTLTIQRTQQEDSAVYLCASSLFGRASYEQYFGPGTRLTVT.

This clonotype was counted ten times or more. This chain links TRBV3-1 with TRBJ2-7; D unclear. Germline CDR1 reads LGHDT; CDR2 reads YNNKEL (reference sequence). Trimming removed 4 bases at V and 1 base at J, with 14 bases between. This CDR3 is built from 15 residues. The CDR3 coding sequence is TGTGCCAGCAGCCCTTCCCTTGTCCCGTCCTACGAGCAGTACTTC. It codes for CASSPSLVPSYEQYF.

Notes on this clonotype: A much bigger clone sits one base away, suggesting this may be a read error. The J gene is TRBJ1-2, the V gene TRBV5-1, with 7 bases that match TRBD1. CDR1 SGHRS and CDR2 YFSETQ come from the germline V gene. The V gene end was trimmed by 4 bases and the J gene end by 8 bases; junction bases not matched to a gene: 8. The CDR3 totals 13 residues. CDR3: CASSLTGVPGYTF. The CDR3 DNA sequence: TGCGCCAGCAGCCTTACAGGGGTGCCAGGCTACACCTTC.

CDR3 residues: CSARGGSLQETQYF. Written as DNA, the CDR3 is TGCAGTGCTAGGGGGGGGTCCCTACAAGAGACCCAGTACTTC. The V and J genes are TRBV20-1 and TRBJ2-5, with TRBD2 identical over 7 bases. The CDR3 totals 14 residues. CDR1 is DFQATT, CDR2 SNEGSKA, per germline (reference sequence). V was pared by 3 bases and J by 2 bases, with 6 bases of the junction left unmatched.

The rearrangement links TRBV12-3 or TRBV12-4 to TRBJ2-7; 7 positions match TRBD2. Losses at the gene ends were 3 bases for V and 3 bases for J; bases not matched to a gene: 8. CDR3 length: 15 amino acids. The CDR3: CASSLAREAGYEQYF. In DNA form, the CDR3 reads TGTGCCAGCAGTTTGGCTCGGGAGGCCGGCTACGAGCAGTACTTC.

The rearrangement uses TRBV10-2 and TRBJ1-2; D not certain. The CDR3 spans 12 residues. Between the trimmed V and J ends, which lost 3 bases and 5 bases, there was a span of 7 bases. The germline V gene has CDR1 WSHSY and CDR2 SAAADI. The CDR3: CASSEIQYGYTF. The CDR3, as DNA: TGCGCCAGCAGTGAAATACAGTATGGCTACACCTTC.

CDR3: CASSLDAYLRGAFF. In nucleotides, the CDR3 is TGTGCCAGCAGCTTAGATGCTTACCTTCGGGGGGCTTTCTTT. J is TRBJ1-1 and V is TRBV11-2; maybe TRBD1 (5 bases). Trimming removed 0 bases at V and 11 bases at J, with 16 bases between. The CDR3 contains 14 residues. Germline V CDR1 and CDR2: SGHAT, FQNNGV.

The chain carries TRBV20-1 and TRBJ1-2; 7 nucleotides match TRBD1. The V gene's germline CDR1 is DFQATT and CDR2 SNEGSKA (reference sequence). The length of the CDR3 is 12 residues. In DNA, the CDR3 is TGCAGGACAACCGGGACAGCATATGGCTACACCTTC. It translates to CRTTGTAYGYTF.

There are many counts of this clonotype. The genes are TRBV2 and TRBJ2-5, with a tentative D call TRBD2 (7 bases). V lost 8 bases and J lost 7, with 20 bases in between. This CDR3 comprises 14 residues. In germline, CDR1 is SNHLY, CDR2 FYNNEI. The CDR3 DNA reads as TGTGCCAGCGCCGGCGGGGGCCGGCTATGGACCCAGTACTTC. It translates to CASAGGGRLWTQYF.